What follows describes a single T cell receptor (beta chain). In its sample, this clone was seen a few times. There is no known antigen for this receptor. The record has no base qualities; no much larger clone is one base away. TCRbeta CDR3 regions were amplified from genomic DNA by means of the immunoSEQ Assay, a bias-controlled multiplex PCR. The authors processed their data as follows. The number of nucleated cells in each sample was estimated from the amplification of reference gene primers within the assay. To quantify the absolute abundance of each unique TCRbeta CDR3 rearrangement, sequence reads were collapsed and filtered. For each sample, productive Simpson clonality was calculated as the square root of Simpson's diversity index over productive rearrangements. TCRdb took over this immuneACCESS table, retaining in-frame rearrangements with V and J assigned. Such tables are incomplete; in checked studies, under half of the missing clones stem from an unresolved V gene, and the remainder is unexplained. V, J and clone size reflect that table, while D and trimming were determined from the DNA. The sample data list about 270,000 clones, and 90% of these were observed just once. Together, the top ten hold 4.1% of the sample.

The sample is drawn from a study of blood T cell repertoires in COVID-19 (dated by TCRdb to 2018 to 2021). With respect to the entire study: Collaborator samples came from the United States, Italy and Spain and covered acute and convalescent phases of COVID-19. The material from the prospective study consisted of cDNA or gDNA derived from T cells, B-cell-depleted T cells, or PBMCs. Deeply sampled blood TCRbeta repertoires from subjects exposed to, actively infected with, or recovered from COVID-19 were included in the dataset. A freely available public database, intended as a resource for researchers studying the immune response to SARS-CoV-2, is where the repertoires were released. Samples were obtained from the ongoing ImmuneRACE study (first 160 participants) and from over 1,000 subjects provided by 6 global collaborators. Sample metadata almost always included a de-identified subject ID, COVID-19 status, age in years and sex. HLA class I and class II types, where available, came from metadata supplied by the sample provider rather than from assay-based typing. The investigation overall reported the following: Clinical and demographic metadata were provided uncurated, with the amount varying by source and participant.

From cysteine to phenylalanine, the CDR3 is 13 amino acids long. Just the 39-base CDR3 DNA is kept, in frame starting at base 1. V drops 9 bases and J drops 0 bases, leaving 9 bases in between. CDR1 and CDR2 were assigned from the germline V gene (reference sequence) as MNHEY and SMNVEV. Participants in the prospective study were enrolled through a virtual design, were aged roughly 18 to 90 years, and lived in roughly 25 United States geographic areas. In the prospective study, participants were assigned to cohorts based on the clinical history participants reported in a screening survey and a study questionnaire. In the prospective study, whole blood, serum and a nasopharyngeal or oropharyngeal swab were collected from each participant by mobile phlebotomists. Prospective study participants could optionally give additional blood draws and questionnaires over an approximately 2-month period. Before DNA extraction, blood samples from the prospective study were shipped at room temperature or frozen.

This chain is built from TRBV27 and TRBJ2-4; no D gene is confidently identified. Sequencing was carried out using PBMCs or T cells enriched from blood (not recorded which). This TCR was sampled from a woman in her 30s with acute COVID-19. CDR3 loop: CASTYLAKNIQYF. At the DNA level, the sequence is TGTGCCAGTACCTACCTAGCCAAAAACATTCAGTACTTC.